This is a list of T cell receptor beta chains from one sample in a study of CD8 T cells in ankylosing spondylitis. MiXCR was run by TCRdb on the 5' RACE reads, yielding one entry per CDR3 protein. The sample yields roughly 280,000 distinct CDR3 sequences, around 18% seen once. Sequenced material: blood, either unsorted or a sorted T cell fraction (not recorded which). The receptors were gathered from a male donor with ankylosing spondylitis or in good health (not recorded which). The CDR3 runs from the conserved cysteine through the conserved F or W. D genes are given only for firm matches. A clone size is listed for some rows: how often the clone was seen (once, few, many), or a class if it is expanded.

d_gene	v_gene	j_gene	abundance	CDR3aa	CDR3nt
NA	TRBV12-3/TRBV12-4	TRBJ2-3	many	CASSLLAGDTQYF	TGTGCCAGCAGTTTGCTTGCGGGGGATACGCAGTATTTT
NA	TRBV5-5	TRBJ1-1	many	CASSFGGLSTEAFF	TGTGCCAGCAGCTTCGGGGGGTTGAGCACTGAAGCTTTCTTT
NA	TRBV20-1	TRBJ1-4	many	CSARDGAAGERKLFF	TGCAGTGCTAGAGATGGGGCGGCAGGGGAGAGGAAACTGTTTTTT
TRBD1	TRBV12-3/TRBV12-4	TRBJ1-1	few	CASSFGTLDRDTEAFF	TGTGCCAGCAGTTTCGGAACCCTAGACAGGGACACTGAAGCTTTCTTT
TRBD1	TRBV29-1	TRBJ2-1	few	CSITTGSSYNEQFF	TGCAGCATCACGACAGGGAGCTCCTACAATGAGCAGTTCTTC
NA	TRBV3-1	TRBJ2-5	NA	CASSQWEPEETQYF	TGTGCCAGCAGCCAATGGGAGCCGGAGGAGACCCAGTACTTC
TRBD2	TRBV5-1	TRBJ2-1	NA	CASSWPAGNNEQFF	TGCGCCAGCAGTTGGCCAGCGGGGAACAATGAGCAGTTCTTC
NA	TRBV7-2	TRBJ1-4	few	CASSRDNTNEKLFF	TGTGCCAGCAGCCGGGACAATACTAATGAAAAACTGTTTTTT
NA	TRBV7-2	TRBJ1-4	few	CASSQAGGKLFF	TGTGCCAGCAGCCAGGCGGGCGGAAAACTGTTTTTT
TRBD2	TRBV3-1	TRBJ2-1	few	CASSQGLAGGSEQFF	TGTGCCAGCAGCCAAGGACTAGCGGGAGGGAGTGAGCAGTTCTTC
TRBD2	TRBV2	TRBJ2-3	NA	CASRRGGRADADTQYF	TGTGCCAGCAGGAGGGGCGGGAGGGCCGATGCAGATACGCAGTATTTT
TRBD1	TRBV12-3/TRBV12-4	TRBJ2-5	NA	CASSWTGTETQYF	TGTGCCAGCAGTTGGACAGGGACAGAGACCCAGTACTTC
TRBD1	TRBV7-3	TRBJ2-2	NA	CASSGTGAGGELFF	TGTGCCAGCAGCGGCACAGGGGCCGGCGGGGAGCTGTTTTTT
TRBD2	TRBV2	TRBJ2-5	few	CASNPGLAGKGTQYF	TGTGCCAGCAATCCGGGACTAGCGGGGAAGGGGACCCAGTACTTC
TRBD2	TRBV12-3/TRBV12-4	TRBJ2-4	NA	CASREREVGKNIQYF	TGTGCCAGCAGGGAGCGGGAGGTTGGCAAAAACATTCAGTACTTC
NA	TRBV20-1	TRBJ2-1	many	CSARKSSYNEQFF	TGCAGTGCTAGAAAAAGCTCCTACAATGAGCAGTTCTTC
NA	TRBV2	TRBJ1-6	many	CASTRGQNSPLHF	TGTGCCAGCACCCGTGGACAGAATTCACCCCTCCACTTT
NA	TRBV4-2	TRBJ2-1	NA	CASSQRGTYNEQFF	TGTGCCAGCAGCCAACGGGGAACCTACAATGAGCAGTTCTTC
NA	TRBV3-1	TRBJ2-1	NA	CTSSPGLNNEQFF	TGTACCAGCAGCCCGGGACTTAACAATGAGCAGTTCTTC
NA	TRBV4-2	TRBJ1-4	many	CASSPNSQGIGEKLFF	TGTGCCAGCAGCCCGAATTCACAGGGAATCGGAGAAAAACTGTTTTTT
TRBD1	TRBV29-1	TRBJ1-1	NA	CSVEGPGGTEAFF	TGCAGCGTTGAAGGTCCAGGGGGCACTGAAGCTTTCTTT
NA	TRBV28	TRBJ2-6	NA	CASSFVHSGANVLTF	TGTGCCAGCAGTTTCGTCCACTCTGGGGCCAACGTCCTGACTTTC
NA	TRBV12-3/TRBV12-4	TRBJ2-2	few	CASSIGGRNTGELFF	TGTGCCAGCAGCATCGGGGGCCGGAACACCGGGGAGCTGTTTTTT
NA	TRBV5-1	TRBJ2-5	few	CASSLGTLYEGTQYF	TGCGCCAGCAGCTTGGGCACCCTATACGAAGGGACCCAGTACTTC
NA	TRBV5-1	TRBJ2-5	few	CASSLALVGNQETQYF	TGCGCCAGCAGCTTGGCCTTAGTGGGAAACCAAGAGACCCAGTACTTC
TRBD1	TRBV2	TRBJ1-5	few	CASNSGTGTNQPQHF	TGTGCCAGCAATAGCGGGACAGGGACAAATCAGCCCCAGCATTTT
TRBD1	TRBV28	TRBJ2-2	NA	CASSPGLWGQGVSGELFF	TGTGCCAGCAGTCCTGGCCTATGGGGACAGGGGGTGTCCGGGGAGCTGTTTTTT
NA	TRBV4-2	TRBJ1-1	many	CASSQGGRGTEAFF	TGTGCCAGCAGCCAAGGGGGGCGCGGCACTGAAGCTTTCTTT
TRBD2	TRBV5-1	TRBJ2-6	few	CASSLTLAGGYGANVLTF	TGCGCCAGCAGCTTGACTTTAGCGGGAGGTTATGGGGCCAACGTCCTGACTTTC
NA	TRBV12-3/TRBV12-4	TRBJ1-2	NA	CASSLEAGPNYGYTF	TGTGCCAGCAGTTTAGAAGCCGGACCCAACTATGGCTACACCTTC
NA	TRBV5-1	TRBJ1-1	NA	CASSPRGEGNTEAFF	TGCGCCAGCAGCCCCAGGGGCGAAGGTAACACTGAAGCTTTCTTT
TRBD1	TRBV6-5	TRBJ1-1	few	CASSSPWEGQGARMNTEAFF	TGTGCCAGCAGTTCCCCGTGGGAGGGACAGGGGGCGAGGATGAACACTGAAGCTTTCTTT
NA	TRBV20-1	TRBJ2-2	NA	CSARVPYTGELFF	TGCAGTGCTAGAGTCCCGTACACCGGGGAGCTGTTTTTT
NA	TRBV7-3	TRBJ2-2	NA	CASSLTRTTGELFF	TGTGCCAGCAGCTTAACGAGGACAACCGGGGAGCTGTTTTTT
TRBD1	TRBV5-6	TRBJ1-4	many	CASSYGTANEKLFF	TGTGCCAGCAGCTACGGGACAGCTAATGAAAAACTGTTTTTT
NA	TRBV5-1	TRBJ1-2	many	CASKDPFGGYTF	TGCGCCAGTAAAGACCCCTTCGGCGGCTACACCTTC
NA	TRBV6-1	TRBJ2-5	few	CASLDRPLSETQYF	TGTGCCAGCCTTGACAGACCCTTATCGGAGACCCAGTACTTC
NA	TRBV20-1	TRBJ1-2	few	CSASLLGMGYTF	TGCAGTGCTAGTCTACTTGGGATGGGCTACACCTTC
NA	TRBV29-1	TRBJ2-3	many	CSVVRGTDTQYF	TGCAGCGTTGTCCGTGGCACAGATACGCAGTATTTT
NA	TRBV12-3/TRBV12-4	TRBJ2-4	NA	CASSFAGTERIQYF	TGTGCCAGCAGTTTCGCCGGGACCGAACGGATTCAGTACTTC
NA	TRBV5-6	TRBJ2-3	NA	CASSLVFGADTDTQYF	TGTGCCAGCAGCTTAGTTTTTGGAGCTGACACAGATACGCAGTATTTT
NA	TRBV5-1	TRBJ2-3	NA	CASSLAVGNTDTQYF	TGCGCCAGCAGCTTGGCCGTAGGGAACACAGATACGCAGTATTTT
TRBD2	TRBV20-1	TRBJ2-1	few	CSATERLAGGGNEQFF	TGCAGTGCCACCGAACGTCTAGCGGGGGGAGGTAATGAGCAGTTCTTC
NA	TRBV25-1	TRBJ1-2	few	CASSVGVDSYGYTF	TGTGCCAGCAGTGTTGGAGTGGATAGCTATGGCTACACCTTC
NA	TRBV29-1	TRBJ1-1	NA	CSVRRGGDGTEAFF	TGCAGCGTCCGTAGGGGTGGGGATGGGACTGAAGCTTTCTTT
NA	TRBV6-6	TRBJ1-4	few	CASSYTSNEKLFF	TGTGCCAGCAGTTACACTTCGAATGAAAAACTGTTTTTT
NA	TRBV6-2/TRBV6-3	TRBJ2-3	NA	CASSYGVPDTQYF	TGTGCCAGCAGTTATGGCGTCCCAGATACGCAGTATTTT
TRBD1	TRBV15	TRBJ2-3	many	CATSIGGQASDTQYF	TGTGCCACCAGCATAGGGGGACAGGCTTCAGATACGCAGTATTTT
NA	TRBV5-8	TRBJ2-4	few	CASSLDRNIQYF	TGTGCCAGCAGCTTGGACAGAAACATTCAGTACTTC
TRBD1	TRBV7-8	TRBJ2-5	NA	CASSRNPTSGTGKETQYF	TGTGCCAGCAGCCGGAACCCAACATCCGGGACAGGGAAAGAGACCCAGTACTTC
NA	TRBV20-1	TRBJ2-2	many	CSVRGLLNTGELFF	TGCAGTGTCAGGGGCCTGCTGAACACCGGGGAGCTGTTTTTT
NA	TRBV9	TRBJ2-3	few	CASSGSSGQSTDTQYF	TGTGCCAGCAGCGGATCCTCAGGCCAGAGCACAGATACGCAGTATTTT